This T cell receptor (beta chain) was sequenced for a study of identical twins. Study outcomes and limitations: While abundant cord blood beta clonotypes carried fewer insertions, memory repertoires showed no such pattern.

V was shortened by 4 bases and J by 5 bases, with 5 bases between the two germline ends. The CDR3 runs 11 residues. CDR1 is LGHDT and CDR2 is YNNKEL in the germline V gene (reference sequence). A universal primer site was added by template switching, and unique molecular identifiers were carried by the cDNA. One entry per CDR3 protein, called by TCRdb with MiXCR from the 5' RACE reads. The sample holds approximately 94,000 distinct CDR3 sequences, about 6% seen once. As to this clonotype: The target antigen is unknown.

This TCR came from a woman aged 50 to 60 in good health. The specimen was memory T cells sorted from blood. The rearrangement uses TRBV3-1 and TRBJ2-5; D is uncertain. CDR3 amino acids: CASSPDETQYF. The CDR3 nucleotides read TGTGCCAGCAGCCCCGATGAGACCCAGTACTTC.